This note documents a single T cell receptor (beta chain) sequence. Its antigen is undetermined. The second PCR ran roughly 7 to 11 cycles with a sample-barcoded 5' primer and J-beta primers. TCRdb passed the 5' RACE reads through MiXCR, listing each CDR3 protein once. The sample shows roughly 1.4 million distinct CDR3 sequences, approximately 63% of them seen only once. This entry comes from a study of blood T cells in healthy people across ages. Findings and limits, study-wide: Long-lived donors carried more naive CD4+ cells and greater diversity than aged donors.

Donation came from healthy Caucasian individuals in Russia who were aged about 6 to 95. Whenever a sample was processed, at least 6 million PBMCs were isolated. Total RNA was extracted at no less than 5 micrograms per sample. V trimming: 5 bases; J trimming: 0 bases; junction bases outside the gene matches: 16. CDR3 length: 18 residues. The V gene's germline CDR1 is DFQATT and CDR2 SNEGSKA (reference sequence). Specimen: blood. The receptor was isolated from a man younger than 30 in good health. The chain has TRBV20-1 and TRBJ1-5; 7 bases agree with TRBD1. Written as DNA, the CDR3 is TGCAGTGCTGGACCCGGGACAGACGCTTTTTATAGCAATCAGCCCCAGCATTTT. It translates to CSAGPGTDAFYSNQPQHF.